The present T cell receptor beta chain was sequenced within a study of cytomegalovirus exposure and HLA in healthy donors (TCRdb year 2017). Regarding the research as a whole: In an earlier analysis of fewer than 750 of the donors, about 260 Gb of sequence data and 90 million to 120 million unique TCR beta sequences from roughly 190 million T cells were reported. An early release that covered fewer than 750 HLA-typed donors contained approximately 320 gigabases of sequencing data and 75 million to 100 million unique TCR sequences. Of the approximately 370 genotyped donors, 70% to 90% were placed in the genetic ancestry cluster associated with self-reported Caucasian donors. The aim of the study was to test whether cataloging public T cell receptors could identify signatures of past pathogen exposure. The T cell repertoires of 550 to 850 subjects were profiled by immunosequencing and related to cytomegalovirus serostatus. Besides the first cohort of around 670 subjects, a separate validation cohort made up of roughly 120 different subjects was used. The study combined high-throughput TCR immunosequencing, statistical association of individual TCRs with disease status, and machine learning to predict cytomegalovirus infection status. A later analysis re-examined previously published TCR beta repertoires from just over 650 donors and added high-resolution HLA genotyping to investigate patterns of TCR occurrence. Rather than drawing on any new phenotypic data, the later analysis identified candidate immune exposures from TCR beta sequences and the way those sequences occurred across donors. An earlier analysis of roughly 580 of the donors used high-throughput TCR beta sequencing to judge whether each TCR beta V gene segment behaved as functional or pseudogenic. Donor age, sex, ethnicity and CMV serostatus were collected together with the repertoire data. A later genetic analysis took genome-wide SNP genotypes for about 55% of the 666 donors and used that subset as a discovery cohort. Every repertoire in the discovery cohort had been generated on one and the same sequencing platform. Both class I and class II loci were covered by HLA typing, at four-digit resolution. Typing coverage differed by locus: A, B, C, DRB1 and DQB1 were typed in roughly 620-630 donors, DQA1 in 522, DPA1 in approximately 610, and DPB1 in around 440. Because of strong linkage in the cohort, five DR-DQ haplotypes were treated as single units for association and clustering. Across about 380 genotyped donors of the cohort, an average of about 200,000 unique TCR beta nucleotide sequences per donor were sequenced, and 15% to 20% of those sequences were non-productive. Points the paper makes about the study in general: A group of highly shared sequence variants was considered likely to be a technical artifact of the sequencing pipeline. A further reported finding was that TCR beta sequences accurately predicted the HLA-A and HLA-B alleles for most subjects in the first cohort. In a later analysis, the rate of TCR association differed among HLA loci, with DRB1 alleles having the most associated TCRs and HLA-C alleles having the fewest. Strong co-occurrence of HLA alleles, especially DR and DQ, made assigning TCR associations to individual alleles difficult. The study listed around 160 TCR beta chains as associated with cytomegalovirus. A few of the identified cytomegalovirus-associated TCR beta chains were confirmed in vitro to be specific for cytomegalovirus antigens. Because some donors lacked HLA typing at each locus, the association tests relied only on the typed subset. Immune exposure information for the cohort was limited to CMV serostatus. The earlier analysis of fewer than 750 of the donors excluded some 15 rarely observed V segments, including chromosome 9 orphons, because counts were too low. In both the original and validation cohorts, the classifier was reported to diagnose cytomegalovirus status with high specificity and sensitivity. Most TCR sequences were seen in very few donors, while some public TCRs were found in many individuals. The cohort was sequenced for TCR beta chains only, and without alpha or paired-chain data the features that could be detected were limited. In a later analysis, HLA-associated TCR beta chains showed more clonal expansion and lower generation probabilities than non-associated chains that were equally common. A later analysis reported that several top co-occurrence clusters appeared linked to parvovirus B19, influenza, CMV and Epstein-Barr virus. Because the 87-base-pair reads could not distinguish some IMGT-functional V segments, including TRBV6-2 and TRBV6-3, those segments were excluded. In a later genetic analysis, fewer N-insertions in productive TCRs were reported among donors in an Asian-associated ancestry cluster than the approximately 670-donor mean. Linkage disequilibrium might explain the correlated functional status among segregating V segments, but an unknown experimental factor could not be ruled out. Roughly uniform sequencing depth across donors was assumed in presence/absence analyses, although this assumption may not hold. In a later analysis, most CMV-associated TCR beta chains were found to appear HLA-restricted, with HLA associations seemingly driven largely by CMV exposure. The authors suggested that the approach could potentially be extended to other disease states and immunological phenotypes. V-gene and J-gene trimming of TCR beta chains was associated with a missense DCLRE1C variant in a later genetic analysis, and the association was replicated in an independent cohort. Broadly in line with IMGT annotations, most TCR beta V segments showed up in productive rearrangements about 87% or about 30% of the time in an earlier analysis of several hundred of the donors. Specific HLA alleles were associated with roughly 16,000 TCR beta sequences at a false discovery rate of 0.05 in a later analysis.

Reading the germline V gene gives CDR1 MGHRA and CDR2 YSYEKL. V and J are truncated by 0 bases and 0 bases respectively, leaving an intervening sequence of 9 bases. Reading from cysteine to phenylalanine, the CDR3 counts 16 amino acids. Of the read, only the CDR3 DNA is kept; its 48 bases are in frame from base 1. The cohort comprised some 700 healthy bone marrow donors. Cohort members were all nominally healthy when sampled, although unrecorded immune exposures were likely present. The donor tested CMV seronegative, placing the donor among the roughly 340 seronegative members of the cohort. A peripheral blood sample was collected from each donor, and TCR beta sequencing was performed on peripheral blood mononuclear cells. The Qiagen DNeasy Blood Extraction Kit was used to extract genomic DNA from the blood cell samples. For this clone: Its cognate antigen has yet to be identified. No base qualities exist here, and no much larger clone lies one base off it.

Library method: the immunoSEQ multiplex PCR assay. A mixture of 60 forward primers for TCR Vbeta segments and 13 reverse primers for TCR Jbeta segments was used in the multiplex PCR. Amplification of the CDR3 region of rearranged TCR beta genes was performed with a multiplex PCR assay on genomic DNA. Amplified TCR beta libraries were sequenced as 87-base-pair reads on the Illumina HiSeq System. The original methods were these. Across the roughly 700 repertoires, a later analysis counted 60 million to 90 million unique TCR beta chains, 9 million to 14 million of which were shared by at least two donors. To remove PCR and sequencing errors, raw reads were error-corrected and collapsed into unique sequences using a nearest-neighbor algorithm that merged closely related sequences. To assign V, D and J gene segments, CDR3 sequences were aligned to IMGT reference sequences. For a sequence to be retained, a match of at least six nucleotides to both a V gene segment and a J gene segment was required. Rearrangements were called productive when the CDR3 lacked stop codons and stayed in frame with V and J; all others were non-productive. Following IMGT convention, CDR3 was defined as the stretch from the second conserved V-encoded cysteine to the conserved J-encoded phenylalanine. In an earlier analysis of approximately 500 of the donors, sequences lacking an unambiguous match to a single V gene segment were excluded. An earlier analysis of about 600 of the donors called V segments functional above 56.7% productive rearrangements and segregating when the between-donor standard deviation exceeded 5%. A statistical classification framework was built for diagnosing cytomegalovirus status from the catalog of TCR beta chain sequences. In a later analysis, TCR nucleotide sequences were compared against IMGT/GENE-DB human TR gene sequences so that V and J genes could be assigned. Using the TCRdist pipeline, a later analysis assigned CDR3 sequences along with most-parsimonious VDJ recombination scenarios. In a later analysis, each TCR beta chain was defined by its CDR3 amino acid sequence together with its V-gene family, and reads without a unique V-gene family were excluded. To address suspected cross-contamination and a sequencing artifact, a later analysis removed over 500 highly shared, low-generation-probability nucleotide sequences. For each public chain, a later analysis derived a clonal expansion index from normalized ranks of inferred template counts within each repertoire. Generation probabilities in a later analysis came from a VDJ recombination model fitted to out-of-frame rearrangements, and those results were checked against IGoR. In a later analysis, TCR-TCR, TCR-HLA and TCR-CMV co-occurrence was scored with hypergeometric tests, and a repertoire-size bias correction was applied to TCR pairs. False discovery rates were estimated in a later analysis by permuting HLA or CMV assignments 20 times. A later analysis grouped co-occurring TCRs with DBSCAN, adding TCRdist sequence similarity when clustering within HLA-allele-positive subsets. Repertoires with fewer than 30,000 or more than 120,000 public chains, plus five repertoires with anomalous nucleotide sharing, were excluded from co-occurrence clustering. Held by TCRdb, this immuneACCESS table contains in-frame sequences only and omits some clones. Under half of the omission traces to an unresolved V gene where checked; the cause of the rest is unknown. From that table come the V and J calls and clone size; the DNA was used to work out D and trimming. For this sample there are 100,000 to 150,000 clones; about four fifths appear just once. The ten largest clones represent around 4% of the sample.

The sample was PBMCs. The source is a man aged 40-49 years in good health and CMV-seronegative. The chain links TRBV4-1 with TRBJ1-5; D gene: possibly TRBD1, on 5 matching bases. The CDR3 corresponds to CASSQDGGGSNQPQHF. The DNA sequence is TGCGCCAGCAGCCAAGATGGGGGGGGTAGCAATCAGCCCCAGCATTTT.